This TCR beta chain came from a study of T cells in Graves' hyperthyroidism and ophthalmopathy. Extraction of PBMCs used roughly 9.3 ml of fresh peripheral blood. This clonotype was seen ten or more times. The CDR3 regions of TCR beta were amplified from RNA transcripts. HTBI primers were the set used in a first-round RT-PCR of the TCR CDR3. Via MiXCR, TCRdb re-called the multiplex PCR reads, giving one row per CDR3 protein. The table records about 370,000 distinct CDR3 sequences, over 12% of them present only once. Germline values: CDR1 MDHEN, CDR2 SYDVKM. The V end was cut by 6 bases, the J end by 3 bases, with 17 bases between. The CDR3 has 16 amino acids.

The receptor was derived from an older woman with Graves' ophthalmopathy. This chain links TRBV28 with TRBJ2-2; D ambiguous. The sample comprised blood. The DNA of the CDR3 is TGTGCCAGCAGCTTACTGGACGGGCAGGACACCGGGGAGCTGTTTTTT. Its translation is CASSLLDGQDTGELFF.